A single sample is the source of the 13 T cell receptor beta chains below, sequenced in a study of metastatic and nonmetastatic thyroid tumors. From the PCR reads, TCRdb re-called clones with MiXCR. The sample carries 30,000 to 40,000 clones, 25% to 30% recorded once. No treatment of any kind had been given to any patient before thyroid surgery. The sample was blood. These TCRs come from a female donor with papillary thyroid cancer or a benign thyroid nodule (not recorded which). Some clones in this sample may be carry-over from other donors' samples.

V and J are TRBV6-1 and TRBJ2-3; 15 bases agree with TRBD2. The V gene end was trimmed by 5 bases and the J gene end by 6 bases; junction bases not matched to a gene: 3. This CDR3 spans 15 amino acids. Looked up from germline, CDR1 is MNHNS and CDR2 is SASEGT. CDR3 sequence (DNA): TGTGCCAGCAGTAATGGACTAGCGGGGGGGGATACGCAGTATTTT. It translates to CASSNGLAGGDTQYF.

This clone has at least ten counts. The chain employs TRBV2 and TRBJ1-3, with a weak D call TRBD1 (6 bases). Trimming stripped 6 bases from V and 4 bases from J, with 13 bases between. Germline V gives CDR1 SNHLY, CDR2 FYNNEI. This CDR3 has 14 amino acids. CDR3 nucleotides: TGTGCCAGCAGCTACAGGGTTGGAGGAAACACCATATATTTT. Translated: CASSYRVGGNTIYF.

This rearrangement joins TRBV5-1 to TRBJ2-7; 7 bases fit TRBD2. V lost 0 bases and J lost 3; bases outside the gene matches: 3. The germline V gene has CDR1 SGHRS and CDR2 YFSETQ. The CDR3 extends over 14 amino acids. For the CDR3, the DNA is TGCGCCAGCAGCTTGGCCGGGGGGAACTACGAGCAGTACTTC. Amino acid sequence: CASSLAGGNYEQYF.

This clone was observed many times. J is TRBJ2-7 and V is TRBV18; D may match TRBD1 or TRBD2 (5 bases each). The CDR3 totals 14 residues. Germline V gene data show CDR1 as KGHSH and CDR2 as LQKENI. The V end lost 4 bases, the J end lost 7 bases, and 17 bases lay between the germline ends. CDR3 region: CASSLSVGAGEQYF. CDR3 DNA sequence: TGTGCCAGCTCACTATCCGTCGGGGCGGGTGAGCAGTACTTC.

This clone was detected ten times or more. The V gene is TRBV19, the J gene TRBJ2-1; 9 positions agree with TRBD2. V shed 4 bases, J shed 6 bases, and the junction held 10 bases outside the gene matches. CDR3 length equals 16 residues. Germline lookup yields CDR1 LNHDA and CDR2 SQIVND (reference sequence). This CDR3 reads CASSRGLARGRNEQFF. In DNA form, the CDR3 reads TGTGCCAGTAGTAGGGGACTAGCTAGGGGCCGCAATGAGCAGTTCTTC.

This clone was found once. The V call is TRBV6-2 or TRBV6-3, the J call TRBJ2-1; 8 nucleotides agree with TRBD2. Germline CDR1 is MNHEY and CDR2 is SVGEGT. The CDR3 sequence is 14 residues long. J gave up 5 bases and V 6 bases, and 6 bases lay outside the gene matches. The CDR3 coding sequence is TGTGCCAGCAGACCGGGACTAGTTCACAATGAGCAGTTCTTC. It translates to CASRPGLVHNEQFF.

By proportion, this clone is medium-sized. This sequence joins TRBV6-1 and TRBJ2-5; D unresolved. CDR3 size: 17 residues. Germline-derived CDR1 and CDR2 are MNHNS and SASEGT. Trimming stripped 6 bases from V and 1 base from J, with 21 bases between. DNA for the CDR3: TGTGCCAGCAGCTCAAGAAGTCACAAGGTTGCCCAAGAGACCCAGTACTTC. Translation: CASSSRSHKVAQETQYF.

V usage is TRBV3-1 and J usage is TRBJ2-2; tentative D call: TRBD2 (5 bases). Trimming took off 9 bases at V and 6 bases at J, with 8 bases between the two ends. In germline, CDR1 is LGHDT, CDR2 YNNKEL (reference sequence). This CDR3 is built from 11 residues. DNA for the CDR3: TGTGCCAGTAGCGAAGCCGGGGAGCTGTTTTTT. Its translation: CASSEAGELFF.

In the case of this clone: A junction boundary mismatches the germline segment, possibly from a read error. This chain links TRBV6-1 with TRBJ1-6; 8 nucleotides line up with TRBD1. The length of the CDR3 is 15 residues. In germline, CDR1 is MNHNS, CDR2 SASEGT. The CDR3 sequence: CASCVQGAVYSPLQF. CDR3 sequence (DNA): TGTGCCAGCTGTGTTCAGGGGGCGGTGTATTCACCCCTCCAGTTT.

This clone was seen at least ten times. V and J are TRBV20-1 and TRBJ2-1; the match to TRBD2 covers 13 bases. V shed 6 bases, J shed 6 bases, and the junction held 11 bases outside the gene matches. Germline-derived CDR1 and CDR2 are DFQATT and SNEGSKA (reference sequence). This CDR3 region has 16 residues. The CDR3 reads CSAPRKGLAGINEQFF. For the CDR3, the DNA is TGCAGTGCGCCACGAAAGGGACTAGCGGGAATCAATGAGCAGTTCTTC.

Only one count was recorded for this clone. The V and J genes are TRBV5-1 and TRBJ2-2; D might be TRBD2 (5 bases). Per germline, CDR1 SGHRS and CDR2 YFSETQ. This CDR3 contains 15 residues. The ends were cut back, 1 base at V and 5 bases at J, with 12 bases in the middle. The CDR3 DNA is TGCGCCAGCAGCTTGTACCTAGCTGGGACCGGGGAGCTGTTTTTT. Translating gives CASSLYLAGTGELFF.

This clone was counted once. The DNA of the CDR3 is TGCAGCGCAGGTGTGGGGGGCAAAGATGGCTACACCTTC. Translating gives CSAGVGGKDGYTF. The rearrangement joins TRBV20-1 to TRBJ1-2; perhaps TRBD1 as D (6 bases). Germline CDR1 is DFQATT and CDR2 is SNEGSKA (reference sequence). There are 13 residues in the CDR3.

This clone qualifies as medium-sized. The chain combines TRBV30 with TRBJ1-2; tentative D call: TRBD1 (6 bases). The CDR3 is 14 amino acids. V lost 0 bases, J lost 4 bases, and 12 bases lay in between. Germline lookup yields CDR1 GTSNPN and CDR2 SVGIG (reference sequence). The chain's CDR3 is CAWSVMGALYGYTF. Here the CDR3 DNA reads TGTGCCTGGAGTGTGATGGGGGCGCTCTATGGCTACACCTTC.